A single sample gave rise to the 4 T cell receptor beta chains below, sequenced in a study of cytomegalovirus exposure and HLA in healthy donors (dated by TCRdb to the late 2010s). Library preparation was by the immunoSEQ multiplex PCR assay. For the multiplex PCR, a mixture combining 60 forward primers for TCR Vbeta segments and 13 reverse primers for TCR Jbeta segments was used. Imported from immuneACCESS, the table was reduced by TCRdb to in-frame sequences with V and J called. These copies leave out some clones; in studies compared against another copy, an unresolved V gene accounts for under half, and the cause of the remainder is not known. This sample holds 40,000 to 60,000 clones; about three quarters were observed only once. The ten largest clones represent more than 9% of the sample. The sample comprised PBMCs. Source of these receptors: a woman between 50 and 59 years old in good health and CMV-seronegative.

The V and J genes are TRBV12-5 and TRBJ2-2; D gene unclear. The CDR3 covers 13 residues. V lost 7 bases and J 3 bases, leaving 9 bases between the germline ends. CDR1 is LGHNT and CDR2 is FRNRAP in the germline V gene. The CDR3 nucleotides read TGTGCTAGTGCCTCTATGGACACCGGGGAGCTGTTTTTT. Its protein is CASASMDTGELFF.

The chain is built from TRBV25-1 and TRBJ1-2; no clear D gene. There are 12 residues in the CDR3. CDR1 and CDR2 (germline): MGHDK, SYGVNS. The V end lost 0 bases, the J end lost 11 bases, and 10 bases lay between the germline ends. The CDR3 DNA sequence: TGTGCCAGCAGTGAATATTCGTCCTTGTACACCTTC. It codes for CASSEYSSLYTF.

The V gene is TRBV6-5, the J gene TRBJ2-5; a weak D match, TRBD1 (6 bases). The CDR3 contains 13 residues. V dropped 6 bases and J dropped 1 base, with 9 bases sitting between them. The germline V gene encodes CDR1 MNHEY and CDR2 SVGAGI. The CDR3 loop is CASRRGIQETQYF. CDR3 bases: TGTGCCAGCAGAAGGGGGATCCAAGAGACCCAGTACTTC.

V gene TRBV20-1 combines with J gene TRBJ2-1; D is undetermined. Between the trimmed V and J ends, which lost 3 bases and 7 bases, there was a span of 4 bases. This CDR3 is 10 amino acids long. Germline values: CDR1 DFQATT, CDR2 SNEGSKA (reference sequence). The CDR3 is CSASSNEQFF. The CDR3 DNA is TGCAGTGCTAGTAGTAATGAGCAGTTCTTC.